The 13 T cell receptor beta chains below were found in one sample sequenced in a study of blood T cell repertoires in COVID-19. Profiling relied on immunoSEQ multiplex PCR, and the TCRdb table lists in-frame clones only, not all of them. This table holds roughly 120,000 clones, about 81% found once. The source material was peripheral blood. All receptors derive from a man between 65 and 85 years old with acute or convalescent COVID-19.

CDR3 amino acids: CASSLGGSTGELFF. The CDR3, as DNA: TGTGCCAGCAGTTTGGGAGGGAGCACCGGGGAGCTGTTTTTT. The rearrangement joins TRBV28 to TRBJ2-2; 7 nucleotides align to TRBD2. The length of the CDR3 is 14 residues. Germline trimming cut 3 bases from V and 4 bases from J; bases unmatched to any gene: 2. The germline gives CDR1 MDHEN, CDR2 SYDVKM.

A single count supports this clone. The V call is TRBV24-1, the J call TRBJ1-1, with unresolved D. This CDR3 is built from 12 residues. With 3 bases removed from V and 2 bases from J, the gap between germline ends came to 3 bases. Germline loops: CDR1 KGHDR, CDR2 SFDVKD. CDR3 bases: TGTGCCACCAGTGATCAAAACACTGAAGCTTTCTTT. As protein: CATSDQNTEAFF.

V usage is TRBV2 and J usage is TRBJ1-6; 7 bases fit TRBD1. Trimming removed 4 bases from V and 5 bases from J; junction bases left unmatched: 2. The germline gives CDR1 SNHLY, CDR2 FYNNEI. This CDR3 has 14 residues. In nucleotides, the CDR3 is TGTGCCAGCAGTGGTACAGGGGATAATTCACCCCTCCACTTT. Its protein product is CASSGTGDNSPLHF. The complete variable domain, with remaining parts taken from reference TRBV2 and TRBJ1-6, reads EPEVTQTPSHQVTQMGQEVILRCVPISNHLYFYWYRQILGQKVEFLVSFYNNEISEKSEIFDDQFSVERPDGSNFTLKIRSTKLEDSAMYFCASSGTGDNSPLHFGNGTRLTVT.

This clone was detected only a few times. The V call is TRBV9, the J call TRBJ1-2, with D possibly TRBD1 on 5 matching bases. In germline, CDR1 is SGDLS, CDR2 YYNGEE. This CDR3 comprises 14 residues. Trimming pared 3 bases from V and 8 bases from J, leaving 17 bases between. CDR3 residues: CASSATGDPWGYTF. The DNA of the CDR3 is TGTGCCAGCAGCGCCACGGGGGATCCATGGGGCTACACCTTC.

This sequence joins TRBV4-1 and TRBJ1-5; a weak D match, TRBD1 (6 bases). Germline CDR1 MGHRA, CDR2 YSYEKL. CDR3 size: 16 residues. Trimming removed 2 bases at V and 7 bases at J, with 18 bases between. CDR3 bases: TGCGCCAGCAGCCAACCGAAGGGGGACCCGGGGCAGCCCCAGCATTTT. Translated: CASSQPKGDPGQPQHF.

The CDR3 sequence: CASSLGSGRRGDTQYF. The CDR3 DNA follows: TGTGCCAGCAGTTTGGGTAGCGGGAGGAGAGGAGATACGCAGTATTTT. V usage is TRBV27 and J usage is TRBJ2-3; 10 bases are a match to TRBD2. This CDR3 comprises 16 residues. CDR1 is MNHEY and CDR2 is SMNVEV in the germline V gene (reference sequence). Unmatched junction bases numbered 8, after V lost 3 bases and J lost 5 bases.

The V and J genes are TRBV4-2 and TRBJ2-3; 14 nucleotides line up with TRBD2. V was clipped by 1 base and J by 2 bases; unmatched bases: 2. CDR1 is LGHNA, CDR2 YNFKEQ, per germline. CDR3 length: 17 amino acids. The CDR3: CASSQGLAGGITDTQYF. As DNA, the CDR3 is TGTGCCAGCAGCCAAGGACTAGCGGGGGGGATCACAGATACGCAGTATTTT.

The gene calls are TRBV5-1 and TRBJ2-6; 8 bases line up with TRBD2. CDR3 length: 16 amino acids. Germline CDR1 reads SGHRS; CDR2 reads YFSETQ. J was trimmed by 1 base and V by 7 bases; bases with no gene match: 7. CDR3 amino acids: CASGSGTLSGANVLTF. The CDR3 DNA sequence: TGCGCCAGCGGTAGCGGGACGTTGTCTGGGGCCAACGTCCTGACTTTC.

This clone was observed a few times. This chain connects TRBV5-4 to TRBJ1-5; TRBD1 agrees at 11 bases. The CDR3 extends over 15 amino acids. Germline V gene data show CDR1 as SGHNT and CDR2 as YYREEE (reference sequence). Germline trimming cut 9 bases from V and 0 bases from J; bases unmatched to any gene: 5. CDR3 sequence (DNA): TGTGCCATGGGACAGGGGGGAAATAGCAATCAGCCCCAGCATTTT. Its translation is CAMGQGGNSNQPQHF.

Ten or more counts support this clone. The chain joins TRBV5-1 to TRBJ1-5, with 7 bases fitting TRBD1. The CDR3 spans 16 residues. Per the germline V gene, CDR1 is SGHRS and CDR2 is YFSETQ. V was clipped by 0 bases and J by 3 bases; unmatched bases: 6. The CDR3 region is CASSLGDSRTNQPQHF. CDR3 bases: TGCGCCAGCAGCTTGGGGGACAGTAGAACCAATCAGCCCCAGCATTTT.

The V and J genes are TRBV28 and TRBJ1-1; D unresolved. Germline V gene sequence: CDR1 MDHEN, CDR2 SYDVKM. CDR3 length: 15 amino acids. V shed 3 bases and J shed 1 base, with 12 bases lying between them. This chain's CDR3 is CASSFAGRRNTEAFF. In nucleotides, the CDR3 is TGTGCCAGCAGTTTTGCGGGGAGGAGGAACACTGAAGCTTTCTTT.

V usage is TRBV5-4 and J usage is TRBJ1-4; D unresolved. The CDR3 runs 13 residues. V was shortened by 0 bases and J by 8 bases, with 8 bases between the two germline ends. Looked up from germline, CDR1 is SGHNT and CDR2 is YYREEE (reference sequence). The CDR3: CASSLDPEEKLFF. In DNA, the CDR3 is TGTGCCAGCAGCTTGGATCCTGAGGAAAAACTGTTTTTT.

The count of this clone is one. This chain's CDR3 is CATSRDENPGREQFF. CDR3 sequence (DNA): TGTGCCACCAGCAGAGATGAAAACCCAGGGAGGGAGCAGTTCTTC. This rearrangement joins TRBV15 to TRBJ2-1; a possible D gene is TRBD2 (6 bases). CDR1 is LNHNV, CDR2 YYDKDF, per germline (reference sequence). This CDR3 is 15 amino acids long. Trimming shortened V by 0 bases and J by 10 bases, and 16 bases separated the two germline ends. The variable domain in full, completed from reference TRBV15 and TRBJ2-1, reads DAMVIQNPRYQVTQFGKPVTLSCSQTLNHNVMYWYQQKSSQAPKLLFHYYDKDFNNEADTPDNFQSRRPNTSFCFLDIRSPGLGDTAMYLCATSRDENPGREQFFGPGTRLTVL.